This record covers a single T cell receptor (beta chain). TCRdb keeps only in-frame clones here, not all; method: immunoSEQ multiplex PCR. This table holds 50,000 to 65,000 clones, 80% to 95% found once. This sample stems from a study of control samples from healthy donors and cancer patients. Germline V gene lookup returns CDR1 KGHSH and CDR2 LQKENI. The CDR3 consists of 13 residues. The ends were cut back, 4 bases at V and 4 bases at J, with 8 bases in the middle. The receptor was derived from a man aged 30-40 years with colorectal cancer. V is TRBV18 and J is TRBJ1-3, with D perhaps TRBD1 (6 bases). Sample: PBMCs. The CDR3, as DNA: TGTGCCAGCTCACGGACAGAAGGAAACACCATATATTTT. Protein product: CASSRTEGNTIYF.